This TCR beta chain came from a study of cytomegalovirus exposure and HLA in healthy donors. The PCR had 60 Vbeta and 13 Jbeta primers. The method was immunoSEQ multiplex PCR; TCRdb's version includes in-frame clones alone and lacks a portion of them. The sample comprises 65,000 to 90,000 clones, about nine tenths of which are singletons, and roughly 2% rests with the top ten. The table lists this clone with a count of one. The germline CDR1 and CDR2 sequences are SGHNT and YENEEA. This CDR3 region has 16 residues. Deletions cut 0 bases from V and 0 bases from J, with 12 bases between. The receptor was isolated from a young woman in good health and CMV-seronegative. Sequencing used PBMCs. The J gene is TRBJ2-7, the V gene TRBV11-3, with D possibly matching TRBD1 (5 bases). The CDR3 DNA is TGTGCCAGCAGCTTAGAATTAACAGGTTTCTCCTACGAGCAGTACTTC. This encodes CASSLELTGFSYEQYF.